What follows are 5 T cell receptor beta chains derived from one specimen sequenced in a study of T-cell memory formation after mild COVID-19 (dated by TCRdb to 2020 to 2022). Library preparation used 5' RACE. The listed sequencing device is Illumina NovaSeq 6000. TCRdb cleaned the public reads at Q25 with fastp, built clones with MiXCR and kept in-frame beta chains. One record per CDR3 amino acid sequence lists the most common genes and DNA. The sample table holds about 560,000 distinct CDR3 sequences, of which 20% to 25% were seen once. Around 9.2% of the sample comes from the top ten. Input material: PBMCs or a T cell subset sorted from them (not recorded which). Source of these receptors: an adult woman who had mild COVID-19 (a few samples of this study predate the infection). The sample titles of this study are shuffled in the database, so cell type and time point are left out; the donor was told from shared clones.

The V call is TRBV29-1, the J call TRBJ1-6; tentative D call: TRBD1 (6 bases). The CDR3 has 14 residues. V was pared by 6 bases and J by 9 bases, with 18 bases between. Germline CDR1 reads SQVTM; CDR2 reads ANQGSEA. CDR3 nucleotides: TGCAGCGTGGGCGACAGGTCCGTCGGTTCACCCCTCCACTTT. Translation gives CSVGDRSVGSPLHF.

The chain employs TRBV25-1 and TRBJ1-2; D possibly corresponds to TRBD1 (6 bases). Germline values: CDR1 MGHDK, CDR2 SYGVNS. Trimming shortened V by 1 base and J by 3 bases, and 12 bases separated the two germline ends. CDR3 size: 15 residues. For the CDR3, the DNA is TGTGCCAGCAGTGAATTTGGGGGCGCATACTATGGCTACACCTTC. Translation: CASSEFGGAYYGYTF.

The chain carries TRBV5-1 and TRBJ1-2; 7 bases are a match to TRBD1. The CDR3 loop spans 14 amino acids. V lost 4 bases, J lost 8 bases, and 11 bases stayed unmatched. Germline V gene sequence: CDR1 SGHRS, CDR2 YFSETQ. CDR3 sequence (DNA): TGCGCCAGCAGCCCGGGACAGACCCAAAAGGGCTACACCTTC. This codes for CASSPGQTQKGYTF.

This clonotype was found a few times. The chain employs TRBV4-2 and TRBJ2-2; D is perhaps TRBD1 (5 bases). The germline V gene has CDR1 LGHNA and CDR2 YNFKEQ. Between the trimmed V and J ends, which lost 1 base and 5 bases, there was a span of 11 bases. The CDR3 extends over 15 amino acids. In DNA form, the CDR3 reads TGTGCCAGCAGCCAAGTACAGGAGTCGACCGGGGAGCTGTTTTTT. It is translated as CASSQVQESTGELFF.

This clonotype was observed at least ten times. The chain links TRBV5-1 to TRBJ2-2; 7 bases agree with TRBD2. This CDR3 region has 16 residues. The trim removed 2 bases at V and 3 bases at J, leaving 7 bases unmatched. CDR1 and CDR2 (germline): SGHRS, YFSETQ. The CDR3 region is CASSFGGSVDTGELFF. In DNA form, the CDR3 reads TGCGCCAGCAGCTTCGGCGGGAGCGTGGACACCGGGGAGCTGTTTTTT.